This passage covers 10 T cell receptor beta chains from one sample sequenced in a study of T cells in Graves' hyperthyroidism and ophthalmopathy. TCR beta CDR3 regions were amplified from RNA transcripts. Carried out on the TCR CDR3, a first-round RT-PCR used the HTBI primer set. Using its own MiXCR run on the multiplex PCR reads, TCRdb lists one record per CDR3 protein. Here the sample spans about 740,000 distinct CDR3 sequences, about 14% being singletons. The sequenced sample was blood. The receptors shown here come from a woman aged 18 to 35 with Graves' hyperthyroidism.

This clonotype was picked up a small number of times. This chain connects TRBV3-1 to TRBJ2-3; 10 bases are a match to TRBD2. This CDR3 has 16 residues. The ends lost 0 bases at V and 1 base at J; junction bases unmatched: 1. Germline lookup yields CDR1 LGHDT and CDR2 YNNKEL (reference sequence). CDR3: CASSQELAGGTDTQYF. The CDR3 DNA is TGTGCCAGCAGCCAAGAGCTAGCGGGGGGCACAGATACGCAGTATTTT.

The chain recombines TRBV6-5 with TRBJ2-5; D call uncertain. This CDR3 contains 14 residues. Trimming took off 8 bases at V and 5 bases at J, with 18 bases between the two ends. The germline gives CDR1 MNHEY, CDR2 SVGAGI. The CDR3 DNA reads as TGTGCCAGCCTTACTTCCGGTAGTAGGGAGACCCAGTACTTC. It encodes CASLTSGSRETQYF.

This chain connects TRBV30 to TRBJ1-1; TRBD1 matches at 9 bases. Germline V gene data show CDR1 as GTSNPN and CDR2 as SVGIG (reference sequence). CDR3 length: 15 residues. With 2 bases clipped from V and 1 base from J, the junction kept 5 bases outside the gene matches. CDR3 in DNA: TGTGCCTGGAGTTCTACAGGGGGCGCGAACACTGAAGCTTTCTTT. It encodes CAWSSTGGANTEAFF.

At least ten counts were recorded for this clonotype. This chain uses TRBV3-1 with TRBJ1-5; tentatively, D is TRBD1 (6 bases). In germline, CDR1 is LGHDT, CDR2 YNNKEL (reference sequence). This CDR3 spans 18 amino acids. The V and J ends lost 3 bases and 2 bases respectively, with 20 bases between them. CDR3 coding DNA: TGTGCCAGCAGCCATTCAAGTCTAAGGGGGTTGGGCAATCAGCCCCAGCATTTT. It is translated as CASSHSSLRGLGNQPQHF.

CDR3 DNA sequence: TGTGCCAGCAGTTTAGGGGGGGGCGAATCACCCCTCCACTTT. Translation gives CASSLGGGESPLHF. The rearrangement uses TRBV27 and TRBJ1-6; the D gene is possibly TRBD1 (6 bases). V was shortened by 2 bases and J by 10 bases, with 12 bases between the two germline ends. This CDR3 is built from 14 residues. Per the germline V gene, CDR1 is MNHEY and CDR2 is SMNVEV (reference sequence).

Concerning this clonotype: It is likely a read error, because the conserved phenylalanine at the end of the CDR3 is missing. The rearrangement joins TRBV5-4 to TRBJ1-1; 7 bases are a match to TRBD1. Germline V gene sequence: CDR1 SGHNT, CDR2 YYREEE (reference sequence). The CDR3 has 14 amino acids. Trimming took 3 bases from V and 3 from J; bases not matched to a gene: 5. The chain's CDR3 is CASSSGQGDTEAFL. In nucleotides, the CDR3 is TGTGCCAGCAGCTCGGGGCAGGGGGACACTGAAGCTTTCCTT.

This sequence joins TRBV27 and TRBJ2-7; TRBD1 aligns across 10 bases. Germline V lookup: CDR1 MNHEY, CDR2 SMNVEV (reference sequence). The V segment lost 2 bases and the J segment 6 bases; nucleotides outside the gene matches: 10. CDR3 size: 16 residues. CDR3 residues: CASSLGSPGTGVEQYF. CDR3 in DNA: TGTGCCAGCAGTTTAGGATCCCCCGGGACAGGGGTCGAGCAGTACTTC.

This clonotype was seen at least ten times. This chain connects TRBV11-3 to TRBJ1-1; the D is unclear. Trimming took off 2 bases at V and 4 bases at J, with 11 bases between the two ends. Per germline, CDR1 SGHNT and CDR2 YENEEA. The CDR3 extends over 14 amino acids. The CDR3 nucleotides are TGTGCCAGCAGCTTAACATCCGGGGTCACTGAAGCTTTCTTT. Translated, it gives CASSLTSGVTEAFF.

At least ten counts were recorded for this clonotype. V is TRBV5-1 and J is TRBJ2-1; 7 nucleotides match TRBD1. Germline CDR1 is SGHRS and CDR2 is YFSETQ. This CDR3 contains 17 residues. J was trimmed by 5 bases and V by 0 bases; bases with no gene match: 11. Here the CDR3 DNA reads TGCGCCAGCAGCTTGGCACTGACAGGGACCTTGAACAATGAGCAGTTCTTC. Protein: CASSLALTGTLNNEQFF.

CDR3 residues: CAWIPGGYGYTF. The CDR3 region has the DNA TGTGCCTGGATCCCGGGCGGCTATGGCTACACCTTC. The chain links TRBV30 to TRBJ1-2; D is ambiguous. The CDR3 is 12 residues long. V was cut by 4 bases and J by 4 bases, with 10 bases left in between. Per germline, CDR1 GTSNPN and CDR2 SVGIG (reference sequence).